The source of this T cell receptor beta chain is a study of blood T cell repertoires in COVID-19. This clone has only a few counts. The repertoire was sequenced with immunoSEQ multiplex PCR; TCRdb's copy has only in-frame clones and lacks some. The sample contains about 40,000 clones, roughly 87% of which appear only once. The germline V gene has CDR1 WSHSY and CDR2 SAAADI. V was clipped by 6 bases and J by 6 bases; unmatched bases: 7. The length of the CDR3 is 14 residues. The sample consisted of peripheral blood. The origin of this receptor is a woman over 75 with active COVID-19. The chain links TRBV10-2 to TRBJ2-3, with 9 bases aligning to TRBD2. The CDR3 loop is CASSIAGAQDTQYF. In DNA, the CDR3 is TGCGCCAGCAGCATAGCGGGGGCCCAGGATACGCAGTATTTT.